A selection of T cell receptor beta chains follows, all from one sample in a study of blood T cell repertoires in COVID-19. Measured with immunoSEQ multiplex PCR; TCRdb has only the in-frame clones, and not every one. The sample lists about 260,000 clones; approximately 88% were seen once. Material: peripheral blood. These receptors all stem from a human donor in a cohort sampled during active COVID-19. Each CDR3 is given with its conserved first and last residue. The order of the fields is V gene, J gene, D gene, clone size, CDR3 protein, CDR3 DNA. The D gene is left open where the match is weak. Not all rows give a size; the values are once, few, many and, for expanded clones, a class.

TRBV19	TRBJ2-7	TRBD1	NA	CASRPGQGRGEQYF	TGTGCCAGTAGACCGGGACAGGGAAGGGGCGAGCAGTACTTC
TRBV27	TRBJ1-4	TRBD1	NA	CASMGQGVNEKLFF	TGTGCCAGCATGGGACAGGGGGTTAATGAAAAACTGTTTTTT
TRBV6-5	TRBJ1-4	NA	NA	CASNLVSEKLFF	TGTGCCAGCAATCTAGTATCCGAAAAACTGTTTTTT
TRBV6-5	TRBJ2-7	NA	NA	CASTPASYYEQYF	TGTGCCAGCACCCCCGCCTCCTACTACGAGCAGTACTTC
TRBV29-1	TRBJ1-6	TRBD1	once	CSVVTGDGIPLHF	TGCAGCGTAGTAACAGGGGATGGGATTCCCCTCCACTTT
TRBV4-2	TRBJ1-6	NA	NA	CASSQDRSIGGNSPLHF	TGTGCCAGCAGCCAAGATCGTAGTATAGGAGGGAATTCACCCCTCCACTTT
TRBV25-1	TRBJ2-5	NA	NA	CASSQTGLETQYF	TGTGCCAGCAGTCAAACAGGGTTGGAGACCCAGTACTTC
TRBV5-6	TRBJ1-3	NA	NA	CASSFLGDGSSGNTIYF	TGTGCCAGCAGCTTCTTGGGGGACGGGAGCTCTGGAAACACCATATATTTT
TRBV5-5	TRBJ2-7	TRBD1	NA	CASSRDREIPYEQYF	TGTGCCAGCAGCCGCGACAGGGAAATCCCCTACGAGCAGTACTTC
TRBV12-3/TRBV12-4	TRBJ1-2	NA	once	CASSSSHGYTF	TGTGCCAGCAGCTCGAGTCATGGCTACACCTTC
TRBV9	TRBJ1-1	TRBD1	NA	CASSVVIDRVNTEAFF	TGTGCCAGCAGCGTAGTGATAGACAGGGTGAACACTGAAGCTTTCTTT
TRBV18	TRBJ2-3	NA	NA	CASSFSVSTDTQYF	TGTGCCAGCTCATTCTCAGTCTCCACAGATACGCAGTATTTT
TRBV9	TRBJ1-2	NA	few	CASSPSGPGHGYTF	TGTGCCAGCAGCCCCAGTGGACCAGGGCATGGCTACACCTTC
TRBV28	TRBJ1-3	NA	NA	CASRVGGNTIYF	TGTGCCAGCAGGGTCGGGGGAAACACCATATATTTT
TRBV5-1	TRBJ2-2	TRBD2	NA	CASSAGLAGYTGELFF	TGCGCCAGCAGCGCGGGACTAGCGGGTTACACCGGGGAGCTGTTTTTT
TRBV28	TRBJ1-5	TRBD1	few	CASSPGQRNQPQHF	TGTGCCAGCAGTCCGGGACAGCGCAATCAGCCCCAGCATTTT
TRBV18	TRBJ2-6	NA	NA	CASSPPGTGANVLTF	TGTGCCAGCTCACCCCCGGGGACTGGGGCCAACGTCCTGACTTTC
TRBV24-1	TRBJ1-2	NA	NA	CATSDRTEGQRYGYTF	TGTGCCACCAGTGATCGGACCGAGGGACAACGCTATGGCTACACCTTC